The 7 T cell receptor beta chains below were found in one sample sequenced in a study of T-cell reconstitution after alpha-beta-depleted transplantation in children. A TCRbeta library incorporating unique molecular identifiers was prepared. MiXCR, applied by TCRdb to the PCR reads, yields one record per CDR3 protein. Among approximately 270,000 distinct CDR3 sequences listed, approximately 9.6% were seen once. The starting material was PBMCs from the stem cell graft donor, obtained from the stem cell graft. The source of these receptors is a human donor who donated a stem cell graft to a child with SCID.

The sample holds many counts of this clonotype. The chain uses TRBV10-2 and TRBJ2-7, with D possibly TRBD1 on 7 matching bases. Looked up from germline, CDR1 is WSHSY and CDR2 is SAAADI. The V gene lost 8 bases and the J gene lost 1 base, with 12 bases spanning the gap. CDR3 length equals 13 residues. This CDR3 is CASGGDSSYEQYF. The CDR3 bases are TGCGCCAGCGGCGGGGACAGTTCCTACGAGCAGTACTTC.

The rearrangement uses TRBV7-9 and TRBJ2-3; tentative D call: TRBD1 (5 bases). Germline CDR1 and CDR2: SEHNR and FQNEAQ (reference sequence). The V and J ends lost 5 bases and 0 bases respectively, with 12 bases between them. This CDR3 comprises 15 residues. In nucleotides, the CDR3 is TGTGCCAGCAGCCGAGGACATACTAGCACAGATACGCAGTATTTT. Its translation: CASSRGHTSTDTQYF.

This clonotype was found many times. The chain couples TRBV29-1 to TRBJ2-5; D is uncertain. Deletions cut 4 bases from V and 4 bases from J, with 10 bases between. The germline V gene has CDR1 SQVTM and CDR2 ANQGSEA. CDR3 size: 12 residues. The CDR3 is CSVVLVGETQYF. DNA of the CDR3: TGCAGCGTTGTGCTGGTTGGAGAGACCCAGTACTTC.

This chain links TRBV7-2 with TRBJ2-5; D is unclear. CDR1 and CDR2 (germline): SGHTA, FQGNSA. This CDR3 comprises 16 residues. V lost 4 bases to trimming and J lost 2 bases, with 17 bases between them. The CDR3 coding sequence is TGTGCCAGCAGCTATTCGAAGCGTAACCCTCAAGAGACCCAGTACTTC. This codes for CASSYSKRNPQETQYF.

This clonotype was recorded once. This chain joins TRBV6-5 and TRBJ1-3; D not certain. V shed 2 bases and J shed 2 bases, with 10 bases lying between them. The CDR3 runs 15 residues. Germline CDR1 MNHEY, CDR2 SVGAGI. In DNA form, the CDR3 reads TGTGCCAGCAGTTACACCAAAGGCGCTGGAAACACCATATATTTT. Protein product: CASSYTKGAGNTIYF.

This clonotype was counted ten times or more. CDR3 bases: TGCGCCAGCAGCCCGCAGCCAGGGGACGAAGAGACCCAGTACTTC. This translates into CASSPQPGDEETQYF. This chain uses TRBV5-1 with TRBJ2-5, with D tentatively TRBD1 (6 bases). V was cut by 4 bases and J by 3 bases, with 16 bases left in between. The germline V gene encodes CDR1 SGHRS and CDR2 YFSETQ. The CDR3 is 15 amino acids.

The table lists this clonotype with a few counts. The CDR3 reads CASSLWGSYEQYF. The CDR3 DNA sequence: TGTGCCAGCAGCTTATGGGGCTCCTACGAGCAGTACTTC. The rearrangement uses TRBV7-8 and TRBJ2-7; D uncertain. Trimming shortened V by 2 bases and J by 0 bases, and 5 bases separated the two germline ends. Looked up from germline, CDR1 is SGHVS and CDR2 is FQNEAQ. The CDR3 spans 13 residues.